This T cell receptor (beta chain) was sequenced in a study of post-analysis software for immune sequencing data. V gave up 6 bases and J gave up 10 bases; unmatched junction bases: 9. This CDR3 contains 15 residues. Germline V gene sequence: CDR1 MNHEY, CDR2 SVGEGT. Presence of unique molecular identifiers characterized the TCR beta cDNA libraries. Starting from roughly 1 to 10 million T cells, the study yielded roughly 0.5 million cDNA molecules. TCRdb re-called the PCR reads with MiXCR, one entry per CDR3 protein. The table records around 710,000 distinct CDR3 sequences, around 45% of them present only once. General study points: The study found TRBV5-6, TRBV5-1 and TRBV20-1 among 4 or 5 TRBV segments more frequent in patients than controls. Samples from a shared batch, those prepared together, strongly co-clustered by F measure. Compared against controls, patients with multiple sclerosis displayed significantly lower normalized Chao1 diversity.

A remark on this clonotype: Its antigen is undetermined.

This sequence originates from a girl aged 10-17 years with multiple sclerosis. The rearrangement links TRBV6-2 or TRBV6-3 to TRBJ2-1; 13 bases are shared with TRBD2. Sequencing was performed on blood. The CDR3 here is CASRTGTSGIGEQFF. The DNA for the CDR3 is TGTGCCAGCAGGACCGGGACTAGCGGGATTGGAGAGCAGTTCTTC.